Each of the 11 T cell receptor beta chains below was sequenced from the same sample in a study of vaccination and CD4 T cells after COVID-19 (dated by TCRdb to 2022 to 2024). No cognate antigen is known for these TCRs. Receptor amplification or capture employed PCR. Sequencer: Illumina iSeq 100. DNA from cultured CD4+ T cells underwent TCR sequencing with the Oncomine TCR Beta short-read assay at the Johns Hopkins FTIC core. In TCRdb, the public reads were trimmed at Q25 with fastp and aligned with MiXCR, with productive beta chains retained. Each CDR3 protein appears once, grouped with its most common genes and DNA. The sample has thousands of distinct CDR3 sequences on record, more than 45% of them singletons. Roughly 30% of the sample is taken by the ten largest. Reading the label with the study, this specimen's treatment or condition is: approximately nine-day PBMC culture with coronavirus spike peptide pools or control peptides (ViraFEST assay). CD4+ T cells from unexposed donors were collected before the COVID-19 pandemic (2011-2018).

The sequenced sample was CD4+ T cells from blood, cultured in vitro. Every receptor here comes from a human donor in good health.

V gene TRBV6-4 combines with J gene TRBJ2-1, with TRBD2 matching over 9 bases. This CDR3 spans 15 amino acids. CDR1 and CDR2 (germline): MRHNA, SNTAGT. The J segment lost 7 bases and the V segment lost 0 bases, leaving 4 bases of the junction unmatched. The CDR3 region is CASSDSAGGPNEQFF. As DNA, the CDR3 is TGTGCCAGCAGTGACTCGGCGGGAGGGCCAAATGAGCAGTTCTTC.

The chain is built from TRBV12-3 or TRBV12-4 and TRBJ1-2; D gene unclear. The CDR3 loop spans 12 amino acids. V dropped 3 bases and J dropped 0 bases, with 2 bases sitting between them. CDR3 loop: CASSLANYGYTF. DNA for the CDR3: TGTGCCAGCAGTTTGGCTAACTATGGCTACACCTTC.

The rearrangement uses TRBV20-1 and TRBJ1-3; D not certain. CDR3 size: 12 residues. CDR1 is DFQATT and CDR2 is SNEGSKA in the germline V gene (reference sequence). V lost 3 bases to trimming and J lost 8 bases, with 11 bases between them. CDR3 nucleotides: TGCAGTGCTAGTTTGGACCCAGACACCATATATTTT. Protein product: CSASLDPDTIYF.

This clonotype was counted only a few times. The junction shows a germline mismatch at one end, possibly a read error. The chain joins TRBV7-9 to TRBJ2-3; TRBD1 is a possible D gene (7 bases). Germline-derived CDR1 and CDR2 are SEHNR and FQNEAQ (reference sequence). The CDR3 consists of 14 residues. CDR3 DNA sequence: TGTGCCAGCAGCCTAGCGACAGGGCCAGATACGCAGTATTTT. This translates into CASSLATGPDTQYF. The full variable domain, rest sourced from reference TRBV7-9 and TRBJ2-3, is DTGVSQNPRHKITKRGQNVTFRCDPISEHNRLYWYRQTLGQGPEFLTYFQNEAQLEKSRLLSDRFSAERPKGSFSTLEIQRTEQGDSAMYLCASSLATGPDTQYFGPGTRLTVL.

In its sample, this clonotype was seen a few times. V is TRBV6-5 and J is TRBJ1-1; D is uncertain. The CDR3 covers 14 residues. Trimming removed 0 bases from V and 2 bases from J, with 7 bases in between. Germline CDR1 is MNHEY and CDR2 is SVGAGI. CDR3 in DNA: TGTGCCAGCAGTTACTCAAGCGCTAACACTGAAGCTTTCTTT. Its protein is CASSYSSANTEAFF.

This rearrangement joins TRBV6-1 to TRBJ2-7; 12 bases are shared with TRBD2. The V gene end was trimmed by 5 bases and the J gene end by 2 bases; junction bases not matched to a gene: 1. Germline V gene lookup returns CDR1 MNHNS and CDR2 SASEGT. The length of the CDR3 is 14 residues. In nucleotides, the CDR3 is TGTGCCAGCAGTAGACTAGCGGGAGCCTACGAGCAGTACTTC. It specifies CASSRLAGAYEQYF.

A few counts support this clonotype. V and J are TRBV27 and TRBJ2-2; D uncertain. The CDR3 has 14 residues. Germline CDR1 reads MNHEY; CDR2 reads SMNVEV (reference sequence). Trimming shortened V by 7 bases and J by 4 bases, and 13 bases separated the two germline ends. This CDR3 reads CASKLGLVTGELFF. DNA of the CDR3: TGTGCCAGCAAATTAGGGTTGGTCACCGGGGAGCTGTTTTTT.

In its sample, this clonotype was seen a few times. V gene TRBV14 combines with J gene TRBJ2-3; 8 nucleotides line up with TRBD2. The J segment lost 6 bases and the V segment lost 6 bases, leaving 11 bases of the junction unmatched. CDR3 length equals 15 residues. CDR1 is SGHDN, CDR2 FVKESK, per germline. The CDR3 protein is CASSRPGLGTDTQYF. In DNA, the CDR3 is TGTGCCAGCAGTCGACCGGGACTAGGAACTGATACGCAGTATTTT.

This chain connects TRBV24-1 to TRBJ2-3; 12 nucleotides match TRBD2. This CDR3 has 16 residues. Looked up from germline, CDR1 is KGHDR and CDR2 is SFDVKD. Losses at the gene ends were 5 bases for V and 2 bases for J; bases not matched to a gene: 4. CDR3 bases: TGTGCCACCAGTGGGGGACTAGCGGGTAACACAGATACGCAGTATTTT. It codes for CATSGGLAGNTDTQYF.

In this sample, this clonotype is medium-sized (0.01 to 0.1%). The chain is built from TRBV20-1 and TRBJ2-7, with 9 bases aligning to TRBD1. With V trimmed by 4 bases and J by 4 bases, 14 bases remained unmatched. The CDR3 loop spans 16 amino acids. The germline gives CDR1 DFQATT, CDR2 SNEGSKA (reference sequence). The CDR3 sequence is CSATNGYRGRLYEQYF. CDR3 bases: TGCAGTGCTACAAACGGCTACAGGGGGCGTTTGTACGAGCAGTACTTC.

The chain carries TRBV20-1 and TRBJ2-5; D unresolved. This CDR3 is built from 14 residues. The germline gives CDR1 DFQATT, CDR2 SNEGSKA (reference sequence). V gave up 0 bases and J gave up 5 bases, with 13 bases separating them. CDR3 in amino acids: CSARDRMRRETQYF. As DNA, the CDR3 is TGCAGTGCTAGAGATCGGATGAGACGGGAGACCCAGTACTTC.